A selection of T cell receptor beta chains follows, all from one sample in a study of read filtering for tumor transcriptome and immune sequencing. One entry per CDR3 protein results from TCRdb running MiXCR on the reads. The sample consists of 75,000 to 90,000 distinct CDR3 sequences, 9% to 15% of them appearing once. The sample comprised a population of CD138-negative cells sorted from bone marrow. These receptor sequences come from a donor at least 40 years old with multiple myeloma. CDR3s include the opening cysteine and the closing phenylalanine or tryptophan. Fields, in order: CDR3 DNA, CDR3 protein, V gene, D gene, clone size, J gene. A D gene is named only where the DNA matches it firmly. A clone size is listed for some rows: how often the clone was seen (once, few, many), or a class if it is expanded.

CDR3nt: TGTGCCAGCGGGGGACAGGGGGCGCCGAGTGAGCAGTTCTTC; CDR3aa: CASGGQGAPSEQFF; v_gene: TRBV2; d_gene: TRBD1; abundance: many; j_gene: TRBJ2-1
CDR3nt: TGTGCCAGTAGCGCGCGCCAAGGACAGGGTTACGAGCAGTACTTC; CDR3aa: CASSARQGQGYEQYF; v_gene: TRBV19; d_gene: TRBD1; abundance: -; j_gene: TRBJ2-7
CDR3nt: TGTGCCAGCAGCTTAGGGTTGCGGACTGAAGCTTTCTTT; CDR3aa: CASSLGLRTEAFF; v_gene: TRBV7-2; d_gene: -; abundance: many; j_gene: TRBJ1-1
CDR3nt: TGTGCCAGCAGCCCCGCGGGGGACAGGGCTTTCCCCAATGAGCAGTTCTTC; CDR3aa: CASSPAGDRAFPNEQFF; v_gene: TRBV7-9; d_gene: TRBD1; abundance: many; j_gene: TRBJ2-1
CDR3nt: TGCGCCAGCAGCTTGTCACCGGTCTCCGGAGAAGATACGCAGTATTTT; CDR3aa: CASSLSPVSGEDTQYF; v_gene: TRBV5-1; d_gene: -; abundance: many; j_gene: TRBJ2-3
CDR3nt: TGTGCCAGCAGCCCGAGCGGGGTCACAGATACGCAGTATTTT; CDR3aa: CASSPSGVTDTQYF; v_gene: TRBV7-9; d_gene: TRBD2; abundance: many; j_gene: TRBJ2-3
CDR3nt: TGTGCCAGCAGTTTCACAGGGGGCGCAGAGACCCAGTACTTC; CDR3aa: CASSFTGGAETQYF; v_gene: TRBV27; d_gene: TRBD1; abundance: -; j_gene: TRBJ2-5
CDR3nt: TGCAGTGCAAAGAGGAGTTACGAGCAGTACTTC; CDR3aa: CSAKRSYEQYF; v_gene: TRBV20-1; d_gene: -; abundance: many; j_gene: TRBJ2-7
CDR3nt: TGCGCCAGCAGCCAAGAAGGCCCCAGCTCCTACAATGAGCAGTTCTTC; CDR3aa: CASSQEGPSSYNEQFF; v_gene: TRBV4-1; d_gene: -; abundance: many; j_gene: TRBJ2-1
CDR3nt: TGTGCCAGCAGCTTAGCGGTGACTCGAGAGGTGCAGTACTTC; CDR3aa: CASSLAVTREVQYF; v_gene: TRBV11-2; d_gene: -; abundance: many; j_gene: TRBJ2-7
CDR3nt: TGTGCCAGCAGCACGAGAGGGAGAAACACCATATATTTT; CDR3aa: CASSTRGRNTIYF; v_gene: TRBV7-9; d_gene: -; abundance: many; j_gene: TRBJ1-3